These 13 T cell receptor beta chains came from one sample sequenced in a study of blood T cell repertoires in COVID-19 (dated by TCRdb to about 2020). Preparation of the library involved the immunoSEQ multiplex PCR assay. TCRdb provides this immuneACCESS table in a form limited to in-frame rearrangements. Some clones are lacking; in checked studies, under half of them reflect an unresolved V gene, and why the rest are absent is not known. The sample table shows about half a million clones, and 70% to 90% are seen once. The biggest ten clones account for 7% to 10% of the sample. Sequenced material: PBMCs or T cells enriched from blood (not recorded which). The origin of the receptors is a woman aged 55-75 years who had recovered from COVID-19.

This sequence joins TRBV27 and TRBJ1-6; D is unclear. V lost 3 bases and J 7 bases, leaving 16 bases between the germline ends. The germline V gene has CDR1 MNHEY and CDR2 SMNVEV (reference sequence). The length of the CDR3 is 16 residues. This CDR3 reads CASSFAGSPLNSPLHF. The CDR3 nucleotides are TGTGCCAGCAGTTTTGCCGGGAGCCCCCTGAATTCACCCCTCCACTTT.

The V call is TRBV5-1, the J call TRBJ2-2, with 8 bases matching TRBD1. Germline CDR1 and CDR2: SGHRS and YFSETQ. The CDR3 contains 16 residues. Unmatched junction bases numbered 9, after V lost 3 bases and J lost 5 bases. As DNA, the CDR3 is TGCGCCAGCAGCTCTGCAGGGGGCGAAGGGACCGGGGAGCTGTTTTTT. Translation gives CASSSAGGEGTGELFF. Full variable domain (rest looked up from reference TRBV5-1 and TRBJ2-2): KAGVTQTPRYLIKTRGQQVTLSCSPISGHRSVSWYQQTPGQGLQFLFEYFSETQRNKGNFPGRFSGRQFSNSRSEMNVSTLELGDSALYLCASSSAGGEGTGELFFGEGSRLTVL.

The chain recombines TRBV5-6 with TRBJ1-4; a possible D gene is TRBD1 (6 bases). CDR1 is SGHDT and CDR2 is YYEEEE in the germline V gene. This CDR3 comprises 14 residues. Trimming left V 4 bases short and J 7 bases short, with 14 bases between. The CDR3 nucleotides are TGTGCCAGCAGCCGCAGGGGTCTAAGTGAAAAACTGTTTTTT. This translates into CASSRRGLSEKLFF. Full variable domain (rest looked up from reference TRBV5-6 and TRBJ1-4): DAGVTQSPTHLIKTRGQQVTLRCSPKSGHDTVSWYQQALGQGPQFIFQYYEEEERQRGNFPDRFSGHQFPNYSSELNVNALLLGDSALYLCASSRRGLSEKLFFGSGTQLSVL.

The chain couples TRBV5-5 to TRBJ2-6, with 9 bases lining up with TRBD1. The CDR3 has 15 residues. CDR1 and CDR2 from the germline V gene are SGHKS and YYEKEE (reference sequence). Trimming at V came to 4 bases and at J to 3 bases, leaving 2 bases not matched to a gene. CDR3 DNA sequence: TGTGCCAGCAGCCGGACAGGGGTTGGGGCCAACGTCCTGACTTTC. The encoded protein is CASSRTGVGANVLTF.

The V call is TRBV18, the J call TRBJ1-6; tentative D call: TRBD1 (6 bases). This CDR3 contains 15 residues. The V end was cut by 0 bases, the J end by 7 bases, with 10 bases between. Germline-derived CDR1 and CDR2 are KGHSH and LQKENI. DNA for the CDR3: TGTGCCAGCTCACCACCACAGGGTCGCAATTCACCCCTCCACTTT. As protein: CASSPPQGRNSPLHF.

This clone turned up a few times. V usage is TRBV5-8 and J usage is TRBJ2-5, with D perhaps matching TRBD2 (5 bases). This CDR3 region has 16 residues. Trimming removed 0 bases at V and 4 bases at J, with 16 bases between. Germline V gene sequence: CDR1 SGHTS, CDR2 YDEGEE. The CDR3 loop reads CASSLGEGLGRETQYF. Written as DNA, the CDR3 is TGTGCCAGCAGCTTGGGAGAGGGTCTAGGTCGAGAGACCCAGTACTTC.

This clone was recorded only once. This chain connects TRBV27 to TRBJ1-2; D might be TRBD1 (6 bases). Germline CDR1 and CDR2: MNHEY and SMNVEV (reference sequence). The V gene lost 5 bases and the J gene lost 5 bases, with 18 bases spanning the gap. This CDR3 has 15 amino acids. The CDR3 DNA follows: TGTGCCAGCAGTGAGACCCCCAGGGGCGAGTATGGCTACACCTTC. It translates to CASSETPRGEYGYTF.

The genes are TRBV27 and TRBJ2-1; tentatively, D is TRBD1 (5 bases). Germline loops: CDR1 MNHEY, CDR2 SMNVEV (reference sequence). Trimming took 5 bases from V and 1 from J, leaving 12 bases between them. The CDR3 has 15 residues. CDR3 in DNA: TGTGCCAGCAGTCCTCGGACACCTTCCTACAATGAGCAGTTCTTC. This translates into CASSPRTPSYNEQFF.

The J gene is TRBJ2-5, the V gene TRBV15, with 9 nucleotides matching TRBD2. The CDR3 extends over 15 amino acids. Trimming took 0 bases from V and 3 from J; bases not matched to a gene: 2. CDR1 is LNHNV and CDR2 is YYDKDF in the germline V gene (reference sequence). The CDR3 loop is CATSRDIAGEETQYF. The DNA of the CDR3 is TGTGCCACCAGCAGAGATATAGCGGGGGAAGAGACCCAGTACTTC.

The chain couples TRBV7-4 to TRBJ1-3; 11 nucleotides match TRBD1. CDR1 and CDR2 (germline): SGHVT, SQSDAQ. The CDR3 loop spans 17 amino acids. V dropped 8 bases and J dropped 2; count of bases not matched to a gene: 11. The CDR3 is CASPWRSGQGAGNTIYF. CDR3 bases: TGTGCCAGCCCCTGGAGGTCGGGACAGGGGGCTGGAAACACCATATATTTT. Supplemented by reference TRBV7-4 and TRBJ1-3, the full variable domain reads GAGVSQSPRYKVAKRGRDVALRCDSISGHVTLYWYRQTLGQGSEVLTYSQSDAQRDKSGRPSGRFSAERPERSVSTLKIQRTEQGDSAVYLCASPWRSGQGAGNTIYFGEGSWLTVV.

The chain has TRBV5-6 and TRBJ1-4, with 10 bases lining up with TRBD1. V shed 4 bases, J shed 2 bases, and the junction held 14 bases outside the gene matches. CDR1 is SGHDT, CDR2 YYEEEE, per germline. The CDR3 consists of 19 residues. Here the CDR3 DNA reads TGTGCCAGCAGCCGGGACAGGGGCCTAGCGGGTGCGACTAATGAAAAACTGTTTTTT. The encoded protein is CASSRDRGLAGATNEKLFF. The full variable domain, its missing parts supplied by reference TRBV5-6 and TRBJ1-4, is DAGVTQSPTHLIKTRGQQVTLRCSPKSGHDTVSWYQQALGQGPQFIFQYYEEEERQRGNFPDRFSGHQFPNYSSELNVNALLLGDSALYLCASSRDRGLAGATNEKLFFGSGTQLSVL.

The chain is built from TRBV6-5 and TRBJ1-3; no clear D gene. Germline V gene sequence: CDR1 MNHEY, CDR2 SVGAGI. The V end was cut by 5 bases, the J end by 4 bases, with 15 bases between. The CDR3 covers 15 residues. The CDR3 protein is CASSPLAAGGNTIYF. The CDR3 nucleotides are TGTGCCAGCAGTCCCCTAGCTGCAGGAGGAAACACCATATATTTT.

This chain links TRBV13 with TRBJ1-2; a possible D gene is TRBD1 (5 bases). The germline V gene encodes CDR1 PRHDT and CDR2 FYEKMQ (reference sequence). Trimming cost V 5 bases and J 2 bases, with 15 bases left between them. The CDR3 contains 15 residues. The CDR3 region has the DNA TGTGCCAGCAGCCGGACCCTAGGGGTGAACTATGGCTACACCTTC. Amino acids: CASSRTLGVNYGYTF.